The rows below give T cell receptor beta chains drawn from one sample of a study of blood T cell repertoires in COVID-19. Produced via immunoSEQ multiplex PCR; TCRdb's table is partial and in-frame only. Among some 140,000 clones listed, 70% to 80% were seen once. Sequences were obtained from peripheral blood. All receptors come from a man aged 55 to 70 who had recovered from COVID-19. Both conserved end residues are part of each CDR3. The order of the fields is V gene, clone size, J gene, D gene, CDR3 protein, CDR3 DNA. A D gene is named only where the DNA matches it firmly. A row's size may be missing; if present it is once, few, many or a size class.

v_gene: TRBV7-3; abundance: .; j_gene: TRBJ2-7; d_gene: TRBD1; CDR3aa: CASSLGTAYEQYF; CDR3nt: TGTGCCAGCAGCCTCGGGACAGCCTACGAGCAGTACTTC
v_gene: TRBV25-1; abundance: few; j_gene: TRBJ1-5; d_gene: TRBD1; CDR3aa: CASNTGADQPQHF; CDR3nt: TGTGCCAGCAATACAGGGGCGGATCAGCCCCAGCATTTT
v_gene: TRBV5-6; abundance: .; j_gene: TRBJ1-6; d_gene: .; CDR3aa: CASSLAASSYNSPLHF; CDR3nt: TGTGCCAGCAGCTTGGCCGCGAGCTCCTATAATTCACCCCTCCACTTT
v_gene: TRBV7-3; abundance: .; j_gene: TRBJ1-2; d_gene: TRBD1; CDR3aa: CASSLVPGTVSGYTF; CDR3nt: TGTGCCAGCAGCTTAGTTCCCGGGACAGTCAGTGGCTACACCTTC
v_gene: TRBV5-5; abundance: .; j_gene: TRBJ2-2; d_gene: .; CDR3aa: CASSRDTANTGELFF; CDR3nt: TGTGCCAGCAGCAGGGACACAGCGAACACCGGGGAGCTGTTTTTT
v_gene: TRBV3-1/TRBV3-2; abundance: .; j_gene: TRBJ1-6; d_gene: TRBD1; CDR3aa: CASSRTPGQGNNSPLHF; CDR3nt: TGTGCCAGCAGCCGAACCCCGGGACAGGGGAATAATTCACCCCTCCACTTT
v_gene: TRBV5-4; abundance: .; j_gene: TRBJ2-7; d_gene: TRBD1; CDR3aa: CASSWTGAYEQYF; CDR3nt: TGTGCCAGCAGCTGGACAGGGGCCTACGAGCAGTACTTC
v_gene: TRBV7-9; abundance: once; j_gene: TRBJ1-1; d_gene: .; CDR3aa: CASSLKRRIGVRTEAFF; CDR3nt: TGTGCCAGCAGCTTAAAGCGTCGAATCGGGGTGAGGACTGAAGCTTTCTTT
v_gene: TRBV4-3; abundance: .; j_gene: TRBJ2-5; d_gene: .; CDR3aa: CASSQDWLGGAFDKTQYF; CDR3nt: TGCGCCAGCAGCCAAGATTGGCTGGGGGGAGCGTTCGATAAGACCCAGTACTTC
v_gene: TRBV29-1; abundance: .; j_gene: TRBJ1-3; d_gene: TRBD1; CDR3aa: CSVKQGTGNTIYF; CDR3nt: TGCAGCGTGAAACAGGGGACGGGAAACACCATATATTTT
v_gene: TRBV6-5; abundance: .; j_gene: TRBJ1-2; d_gene: TRBD1; CDR3aa: CASTRTGHDYGYTF; CDR3nt: TGTGCCAGCACCAGGACAGGGCATGACTATGGCTACACCTTC
v_gene: TRBV5-6; abundance: .; j_gene: TRBJ1-1; d_gene: .; CDR3aa: CASSLGPNTEAFF; CDR3nt: TGTGCCAGCAGCTTGGGGCCGAACACTGAAGCTTTCTTT
v_gene: TRBV12-1; abundance: .; j_gene: TRBJ2-7; d_gene: .; CDR3aa: CATLRPPDRVEQYF; CDR3nt: TGTGCCACCCTTCGACCCCCGGACAGAGTGGAGCAGTACTTC
v_gene: TRBV7-8; abundance: .; j_gene: TRBJ2-3; d_gene: TRBD2; CDR3aa: CASSFGTSGITDTQYF; CDR3nt: TGTGCCAGCAGCTTTGGGACTAGCGGGATCACAGATACGCAGTATTTT
v_gene: TRBV6-6; abundance: .; j_gene: TRBJ1-4; d_gene: TRBD1; CDR3aa: CASSNPRGLDEKLFF; CDR3nt: TGTGCCAGCAGTAACCCCAGGGGGCTTGATGAAAAACTGTTTTTT
v_gene: TRBV7-9; abundance: .; j_gene: TRBJ2-1; d_gene: TRBD2; CDR3aa: CASSPGLEFMQFF; CDR3nt: TGTGCCAGCAGCCCGGGACTAGAGTTTATGCAGTTCTTC
v_gene: TRBV3-1/TRBV3-2; abundance: .; j_gene: TRBJ2-3; d_gene: .; CDR3aa: CASSQVPRTSTDTQYF; CDR3nt: TGTGCCAGCAGCCAAGTCCCTAGAACGAGCACAGATACGCAGTATTTT
v_gene: TRBV28; abundance: .; j_gene: TRBJ1-3; d_gene: TRBD1; CDR3aa: CASSSGDSSGNTIYF; CDR3nt: TGTGCCAGCAGTTCCGGGGACAGCTCTGGAAACACCATATATTTT
v_gene: TRBV27; abundance: .; j_gene: TRBJ1-3; d_gene: .; CDR3aa: CASSLSPGSGNTIYF; CDR3nt: TGTGCCAGCAGTTTATCTCCAGGCTCTGGAAACACCATATATTTT
v_gene: TRBV19; abundance: .; j_gene: TRBJ1-2; d_gene: TRBD1; CDR3aa: CASSVDRGYGYTF; CDR3nt: TGTGCCAGTAGCGTGGACAGGGGCTATGGCTACACCTTC
v_gene: TRBV28; abundance: .; j_gene: TRBJ2-4; d_gene: TRBD2; CDR3aa: CASSSPGAGGKNIQYF; CDR3nt: TGTGCCAGCAGTTCCCCGGGGGCGGGAGGGAAAAACATTCAGTACTTC
v_gene: TRBV25-1; abundance: .; j_gene: TRBJ1-1; d_gene: TRBD1; CDR3aa: CASSIPGGNTEAFF; CDR3nt: TGTGCCAGCAGTATCCCAGGGGGAAACACTGAAGCTTTCTTT
v_gene: TRBV7-3; abundance: .; j_gene: TRBJ2-3; d_gene: TRBD2; CDR3aa: CASSLSGGLAGGPDTQYF; CDR3nt: TGTGCCAGCAGCTTAAGCGGGGGACTAGCGGGGGGCCCAGATACGCAGTATTTT
v_gene: TRBV10-3; abundance: .; j_gene: TRBJ2-1; d_gene: .; CDR3aa: CAISDRRGRNEQFF; CDR3nt: TGTGCCATCAGTGATCGGCGGGGGCGAAATGAGCAGTTCTTC
v_gene: TRBV7-2; abundance: .; j_gene: TRBJ2-2; d_gene: .; CDR3aa: CASSLAGGTGELFF; CDR3nt: TGTGCCAGCAGCTTAGCGGGGGGCACCGGGGAGCTGTTTTTT
v_gene: TRBV18; abundance: .; j_gene: TRBJ1-4; d_gene: TRBD1; CDR3aa: CASSPLQGIQEKLFF; CDR3nt: TGTGCCAGCTCACCGCTACAGGGGATACAGGAAAAACTGTTTTTT
v_gene: TRBV30; abundance: .; j_gene: TRBJ1-6; d_gene: .; CDR3aa: CAWNERVDNSPLHF; CDR3nt: TGTGCCTGGAACGAGAGGGTGGATAATTCACCCCTCCACTTT
v_gene: TRBV6-2/TRBV6-3; abundance: few; j_gene: TRBJ2-7; d_gene: TRBD1; CDR3aa: CASSPGTGPYEQYF; CDR3nt: TGTGCCAGCAGTCCCGGGACAGGACCGTACGAGCAGTACTTC
v_gene: TRBV18; abundance: many; j_gene: TRBJ2-1; d_gene: .; CDR3aa: CASSPISYNEQFF; CDR3nt: TGTGCCAGCTCACCTATCTCCTACAATGAGCAGTTCTTC
v_gene: TRBV18; abundance: .; j_gene: TRBJ1-2; d_gene: TRBD1; CDR3aa: CASSPLLELRGQIGYTF; CDR3nt: TGTGCCAGCTCACCCCTTCTTGAGCTCAGGGGGCAGATTGGCTACACCTTC
v_gene: TRBV27; abundance: .; j_gene: TRBJ2-1; d_gene: .; CDR3aa: CASRLGQIPYNEQFF; CDR3nt: TGTGCCAGCAGACTTGGACAAATTCCCTACAATGAGCAGTTCTTC
v_gene: TRBV24-1; abundance: few; j_gene: TRBJ1-4; d_gene: TRBD1; CDR3aa: CATSDFLTGGAKKLFF; CDR3nt: TGTGCCACCAGTGATTTCCTGACAGGGGGCGCGAAAAAACTGTTTTTT
v_gene: TRBV27; abundance: .; j_gene: TRBJ1-2; d_gene: .; CDR3aa: CASSFGRGTGTYGYTF; CDR3nt: TGTGCCAGCAGTTTCGGGCGGGGAACTGGAACCTATGGCTACACCTTC
v_gene: TRBV2; abundance: .; j_gene: TRBJ1-2; d_gene: .; CDR3aa: CASTTSDRGYTF; CDR3nt: TGTGCCAGCACCACAAGCGATCGGGGCTACACCTTC